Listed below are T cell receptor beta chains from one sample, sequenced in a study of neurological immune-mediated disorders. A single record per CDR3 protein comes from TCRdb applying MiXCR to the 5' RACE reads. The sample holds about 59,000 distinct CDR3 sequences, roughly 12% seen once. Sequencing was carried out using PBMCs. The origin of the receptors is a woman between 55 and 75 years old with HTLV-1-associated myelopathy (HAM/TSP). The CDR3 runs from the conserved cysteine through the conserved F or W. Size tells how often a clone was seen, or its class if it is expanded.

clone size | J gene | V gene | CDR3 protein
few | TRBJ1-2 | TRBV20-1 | CSAKGRGYGYTF
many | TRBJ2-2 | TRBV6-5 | CASSYIGGELFF
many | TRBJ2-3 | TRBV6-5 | CASSYRLEDTQYF
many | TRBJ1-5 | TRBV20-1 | CSAPPDNNQPQHF
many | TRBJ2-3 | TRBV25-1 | CASSEFRGLGADMQYF
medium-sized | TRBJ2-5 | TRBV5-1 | CASSLGTSGKETQYF
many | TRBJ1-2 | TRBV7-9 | CASSLSGGAGYGYTF
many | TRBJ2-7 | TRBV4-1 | CASSQLDRDYEQYF
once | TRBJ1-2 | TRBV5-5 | CASTLALENYGYTF
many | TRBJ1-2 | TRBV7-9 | CASRNMGGYGYTF